The entry that follows covers one T cell receptor beta chain sequence. Antigen: not known. Each subset's genomic DNA was shared equally among a number of immunoSEQ plates. The protocol was immunoSEQ multiplex PCR, while the TCRdb copy is restricted to in-frame clones and leaves out a portion. The sample holds roughly 640,000 clones, roughly 70% seen once. The germline V gene encodes CDR1 KGHSH and CDR2 LQKENI. This CDR3 has 16 amino acids. V lost 3 bases to trimming and J lost 4 bases, with 18 bases between them. This record belongs to a study of shared clonotypes between healthy human individuals. Study results and limitations: Generally, naive subsets came out with larger estimated richness than memory subsets.

The specimen was memory CD4+ T cells sorted from blood. Subset defined: CD45RA-negative fraction. This sequence originates from a young woman in good health. The V call is TRBV18, the J call TRBJ1-2, with a tentative D call TRBD1 (5 bases). CDR3 coding DNA: TGTGCCAGCTCACCGGGGTCTAGGACACCTGGCTATGGCTACACCTTC. This codes for CASSPGSRTPGYGYTF.